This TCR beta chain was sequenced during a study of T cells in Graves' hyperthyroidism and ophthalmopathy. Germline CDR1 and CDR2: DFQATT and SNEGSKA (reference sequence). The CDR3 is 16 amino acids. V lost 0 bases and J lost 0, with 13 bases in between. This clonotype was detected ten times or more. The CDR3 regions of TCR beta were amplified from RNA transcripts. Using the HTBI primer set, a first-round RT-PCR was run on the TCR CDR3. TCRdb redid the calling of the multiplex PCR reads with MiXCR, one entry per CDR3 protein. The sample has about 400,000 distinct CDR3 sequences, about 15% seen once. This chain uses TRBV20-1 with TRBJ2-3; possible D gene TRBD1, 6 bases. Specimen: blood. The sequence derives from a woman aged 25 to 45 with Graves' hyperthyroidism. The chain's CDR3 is CSARDGQTTSTDTQYF. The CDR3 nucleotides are TGCAGTGCTAGAGATGGACAGACTACTAGCACAGATACGCAGTATTTT.